These 8 T cell receptor beta chains share one sample of origin, sequenced in a study of T cells in Graves' hyperthyroidism and ophthalmopathy. There were TCR beta CDR3 regions amplified from RNA transcripts. The HTBI primer set drove a first-round RT-PCR of the TCR CDR3. Each CDR3 protein is one row after TCRdb ran MiXCR on the multiplex PCR reads. The table shows approximately 410,000 distinct CDR3 sequences, with around 15% occurring only once. The sequencing input was blood. The receptors were gathered from a young woman with Graves' hyperthyroidism.

This clonotype was observed many times. This rearrangement joins TRBV2 to TRBJ2-2; 7 bases match TRBD1. V lost 7 bases and J lost 5; bases outside the gene matches: 7. CDR3 size: 14 residues. The germline V gene encodes CDR1 SNHLY and CDR2 FYNNEI. In DNA form, the CDR3 reads TGTGCCAGCATCGAGGGGGCTAATACCGGGGAGCTGTTTTTT. Its protein is CASIEGANTGELFF.

This clonotype has a handful of counts. A clone one base away is much larger, so this may be a read error. The V gene is TRBV6-1, the J gene TRBJ1-1; D unclear. There are 13 residues in the CDR3. Germline loops: CDR1 MNHNS, CDR2 SASEGT. V lost 2 bases, J lost 4 bases, and 8 bases lay in between. The CDR3 DNA follows: TGTGCCAGCAGTGAATTGAGGGTCACTGAAGCTTTCTTT. This encodes CASSELRVTEAFF.

Ten or more counts support this clonotype. The genes are TRBV3-1 and TRBJ2-7; D tentatively fits TRBD1 or TRBD2 (6 bases each). The CDR3 totals 14 residues. Trimming removed 0 bases from V and 6 bases from J, with 12 bases in between. Germline assignment: CDR1 LGHDT and CDR2 YNNKEL (reference sequence). The CDR3 region has the DNA TGTGCCAGCAGCCAAGAGGGTGGGGGGCTCGAGCAGTACTTC. It codes for CASSQEGGGLEQYF.

This clonotype was detected many times. The chain couples TRBV20-1 to TRBJ1-1; the match to TRBD1 covers 10 bases. CDR1 and CDR2 (germline): DFQATT, SNEGSKA (reference sequence). V trimming: 4 bases; J trimming: 4 bases; junction bases outside the gene matches: 3. The CDR3 totals 13 residues. The CDR3 DNA is TGCAGTGCTACCCGGGACAGGGGCACTGAAGCTTTCTTT. Encoded protein: CSATRDRGTEAFF.

This clonotype was detected a few times. A much larger clone lies one base from this, so it may be a read error. The chain couples TRBV28 to TRBJ2-1; 8 nucleotides align to TRBD2. The ends lost 4 bases at V and 0 bases at J; junction bases unmatched: 14. This CDR3 has 19 amino acids. CDR1 and CDR2 (germline): MDHEN, SYDVKM. CDR3: CASSSPDLREVSSYNEQFF. CDR3 in DNA: TGTGCCAGCAGTTCCCCGGACTTGCGGGAGGTGAGCTCCTACAATGAGCAGTTCTTC.

For this clonotype: A clone one base away is much larger, so this may be a read error. The chain combines TRBV20-1 with TRBJ2-5; TRBD2 is a possible D gene (7 bases). The CDR3 length is 14 residues. CDR1 is DFQATT, CDR2 SNEGSKA, per germline (reference sequence). CDR3 region: CRARGGGAAETQYF. CDR3 sequence (DNA): TGCAGGGCCAGAGGGGGGGGGGCTGCGGAGACCCAGTACTTC.

This clonotype was observed at least ten times. The genes are TRBV20-1 and TRBJ2-7, with D possibly TRBD2 on 6 matching bases. The V gene lost 6 bases and the J gene lost 0 bases, with 15 bases spanning the gap. The CDR3 has 14 amino acids. Germline V gene lookup returns CDR1 DFQATT and CDR2 SNEGSKA (reference sequence). The CDR3 region has the DNA TGCAGTGCCCGGGACTTTATTAGCTCCTACGAGCAGTACTTC. It encodes CSARDFISSYEQYF.

This clonotype was counted at least ten times. The genes are TRBV3-1 and TRBJ1-2, with D perhaps TRBD1 (6 bases). This CDR3 has 17 residues. The ends were cut back, 1 base at V and 2 bases at J, with 17 bases in the middle. Germline V gene lookup returns CDR1 LGHDT and CDR2 YNNKEL (reference sequence). CDR3 coding DNA: TGTGCCAGCAGCCAAGGTCCGGGGGCCAGGGGAAACTATGGCTACACCTTC. Its protein is CASSQGPGARGNYGYTF.